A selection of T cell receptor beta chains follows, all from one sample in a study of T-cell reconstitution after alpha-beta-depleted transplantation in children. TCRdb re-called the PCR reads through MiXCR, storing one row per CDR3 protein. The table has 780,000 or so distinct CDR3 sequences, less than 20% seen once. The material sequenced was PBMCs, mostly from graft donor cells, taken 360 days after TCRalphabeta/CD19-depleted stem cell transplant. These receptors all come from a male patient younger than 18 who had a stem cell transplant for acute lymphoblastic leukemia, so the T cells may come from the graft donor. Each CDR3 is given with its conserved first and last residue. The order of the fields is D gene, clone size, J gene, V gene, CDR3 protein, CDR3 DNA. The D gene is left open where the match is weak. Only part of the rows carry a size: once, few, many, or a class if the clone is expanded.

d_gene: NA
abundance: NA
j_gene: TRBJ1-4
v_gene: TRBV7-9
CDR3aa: CASSLKGIGVEKLFF
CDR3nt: TGTGCCAGCAGCTTAAAAGGAATTGGGGTTGAAAAACTGTTTTTT

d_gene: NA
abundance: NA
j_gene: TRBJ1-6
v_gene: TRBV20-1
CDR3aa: CSARKGRSNSPLHF
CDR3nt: TGCAGTGCTCGAAAGGGACGGAGCAATTCACCCCTCCACTTT

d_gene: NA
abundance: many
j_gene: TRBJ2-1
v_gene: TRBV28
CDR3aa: CASRRYEQFF
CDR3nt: TGTGCCAGCAGGAGGTATGAGCAGTTCTTC

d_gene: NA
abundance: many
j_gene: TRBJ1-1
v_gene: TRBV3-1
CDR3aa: CASSQDRTLNTEAFF
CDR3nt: TGTGCCAGCAGCCAAGATCGCACACTGAACACTGAAGCTTTCTTT

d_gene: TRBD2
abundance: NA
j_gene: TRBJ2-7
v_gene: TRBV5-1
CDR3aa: CASSWRGLAGLQYF
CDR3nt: TGCGCCAGCAGCTGGAGGGGACTAGCGGGACTTCAGTACTTC

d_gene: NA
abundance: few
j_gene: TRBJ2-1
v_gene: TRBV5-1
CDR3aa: CASSTGRSSYNEQFF
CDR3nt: TGCGCCAGCTCAACGGGACGGAGCTCCTACAATGAGCAGTTCTTC

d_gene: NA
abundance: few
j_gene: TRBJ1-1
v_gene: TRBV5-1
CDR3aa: CASIPWAGMNTEAFF
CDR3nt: TGCGCCAGCATCCCTTGGGCAGGGATGAACACTGAAGCTTTCTTT

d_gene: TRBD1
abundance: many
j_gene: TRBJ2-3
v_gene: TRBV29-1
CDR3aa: CSVRDRSSTDTQYF
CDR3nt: TGCAGCGTTCGGGACAGGTCTAGCACAGATACGCAGTATTTT

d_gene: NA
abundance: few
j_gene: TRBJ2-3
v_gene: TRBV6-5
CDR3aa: CASSYSRSGTDTQYF
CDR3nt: TGTGCCAGCAGTTACTCGAGGTCAGGGACAGATACGCAGTATTTT

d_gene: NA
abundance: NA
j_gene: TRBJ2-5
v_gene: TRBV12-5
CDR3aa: CASGLFPEGERQETQYF
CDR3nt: TGTGCTAGTGGTTTGTTCCCTGAAGGGGAGCGGCAAGAGACCCAGTACTTC

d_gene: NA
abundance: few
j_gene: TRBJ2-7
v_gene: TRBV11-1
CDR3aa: CASSLQELHEQYF
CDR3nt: TGTGCCAGCAGCTTACAAGAGCTCCACGAGCAGTACTTC

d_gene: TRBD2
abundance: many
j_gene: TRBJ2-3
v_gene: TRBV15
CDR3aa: CATSRDLGLAGDTQYF
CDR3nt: TGTGCCACCAGCAGAGATCTGGGACTAGCCGGCGATACGCAGTATTTT

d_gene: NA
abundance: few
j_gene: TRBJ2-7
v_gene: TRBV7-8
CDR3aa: CASSPSAGYEQYF
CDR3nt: TGTGCCAGCAGCCCTTCCGCCGGGTACGAGCAGTACTTC

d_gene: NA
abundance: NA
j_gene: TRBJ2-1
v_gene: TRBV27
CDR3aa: CASSLGRGVNSHSYNEQFF
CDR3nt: TGTGCCAGCAGTTTGGGTCGTGGGGTGAATTCCCACTCCTACAATGAGCAGTTCTTC

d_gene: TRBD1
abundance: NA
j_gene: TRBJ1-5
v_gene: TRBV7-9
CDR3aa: CASSLAGTADQPQHF
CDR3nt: TGTGCCAGCAGCTTAGCGGGGACAGCGGATCAGCCCCAGCATTTT

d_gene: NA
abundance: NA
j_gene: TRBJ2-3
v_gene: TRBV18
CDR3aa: CASSRDLGDTQYF
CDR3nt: TGTGCCAGCTCCCGAGACCTAGGAGATACGCAGTATTTT

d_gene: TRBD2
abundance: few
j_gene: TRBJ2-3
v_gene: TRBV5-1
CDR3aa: CASSLKAGGPDTQYF
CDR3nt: TGCGCCAGCAGCTTGAAAGCGGGAGGGCCGGATACGCAGTATTTT

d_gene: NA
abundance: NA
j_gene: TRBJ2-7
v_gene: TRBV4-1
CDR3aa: CASSQVRGEQYF
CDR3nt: TGCGCCAGCAGCCAAGTACGTGGCGAGCAGTACTTC

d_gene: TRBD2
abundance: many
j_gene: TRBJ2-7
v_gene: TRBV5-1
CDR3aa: CASSFPRLAGGNYEQYF
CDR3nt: TGCGCCAGCAGCTTCCCCCGACTAGCGGGAGGAAACTACGAGCAGTACTTC

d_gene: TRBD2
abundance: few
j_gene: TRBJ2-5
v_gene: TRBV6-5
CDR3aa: CASSYWSWGGRETQYF
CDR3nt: TGTGCCAGCAGTTACTGGTCTTGGGGGGGGAGGGAGACCCAGTACTTC

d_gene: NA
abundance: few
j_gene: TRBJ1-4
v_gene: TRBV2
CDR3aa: CASRVRGITNEKLFF
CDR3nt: TGTGCCAGCAGAGTTCGTGGGATTACTAATGAAAAACTGTTTTTT

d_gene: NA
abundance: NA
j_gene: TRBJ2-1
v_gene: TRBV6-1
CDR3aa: CASSPRRIPYYNEQFF
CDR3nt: TGTGCCAGCAGCCCACGACGGATTCCCTACTACAATGAGCAGTTCTTC

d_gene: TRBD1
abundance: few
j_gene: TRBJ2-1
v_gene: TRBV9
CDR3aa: CASSVVGTGGYNEQFF
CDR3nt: TGTGCCAGCAGCGTAGTGGGGACAGGGGGGTACAATGAGCAGTTCTTC

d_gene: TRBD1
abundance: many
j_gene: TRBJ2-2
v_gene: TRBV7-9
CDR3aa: CASGSRGRTGELFF
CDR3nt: TGTGCCAGCGGATCCAGGGGGCGCACCGGGGAGCTGTTTTTT

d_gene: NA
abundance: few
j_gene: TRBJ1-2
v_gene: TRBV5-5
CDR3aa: CASRLPYTGIGYTF
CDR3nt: TGTGCCAGCAGACTTCCTTATACAGGGATTGGCTACACCTTC

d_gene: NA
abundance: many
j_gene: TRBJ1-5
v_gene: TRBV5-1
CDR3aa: CASSLTGGQPQHF
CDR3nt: TGTGCCAGCAGCTTAACGGGAGGACAGCCCCAGCATTTT

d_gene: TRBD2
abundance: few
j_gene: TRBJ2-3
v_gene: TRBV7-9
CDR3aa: CASSPGIAGLTDTQYF
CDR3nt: TGTGCCAGCAGCCCAGGGATAGCGGGCCTCACAGATACGCAGTATTTT

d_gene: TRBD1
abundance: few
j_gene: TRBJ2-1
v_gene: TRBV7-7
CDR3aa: CASSTSTGGDEQFF
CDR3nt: TGTGCCAGCAGCACCTCTACAGGGGGTGATGAGCAGTTCTTC

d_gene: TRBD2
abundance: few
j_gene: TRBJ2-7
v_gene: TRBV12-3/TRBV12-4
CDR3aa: CATGVGTSEEQYF
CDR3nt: TGTGCCACCGGTGTAGGGACTAGCGAAGAGCAGTACTTC

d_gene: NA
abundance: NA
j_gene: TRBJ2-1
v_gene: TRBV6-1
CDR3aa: CASSETPISKGNEQFF
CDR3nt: TGTGCCAGCAGTGAGACGCCCATATCCAAAGGCAATGAGCAGTTCTTC

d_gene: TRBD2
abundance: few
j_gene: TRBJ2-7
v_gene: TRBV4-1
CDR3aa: CASSQVAFGSGSYEQYF
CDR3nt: TGCGCCAGCAGCCAAGTGGCATTCGGTAGCGGGAGCTACGAGCAGTACTTC

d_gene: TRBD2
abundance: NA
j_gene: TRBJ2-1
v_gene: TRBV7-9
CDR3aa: CASSLGYPSGYNEQFF
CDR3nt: TGTGCCAGCAGCTTAGGATATCCTAGCGGCTACAATGAGCAGTTCTTC

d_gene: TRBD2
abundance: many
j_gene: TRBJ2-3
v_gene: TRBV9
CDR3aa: CASSASGRADTQYF
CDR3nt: TGTGCCAGCAGCGCCAGCGGGAGAGCAGATACGCAGTATTTT

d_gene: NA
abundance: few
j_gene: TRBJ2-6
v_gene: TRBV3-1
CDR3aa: CASSQDLAGANVLTF
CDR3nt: TGTGCCAGCAGCCAAGACCTTGCTGGGGCCAACGTCCTGACTTTC

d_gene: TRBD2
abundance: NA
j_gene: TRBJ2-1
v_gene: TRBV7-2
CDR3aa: CASSLGASGPWWNEQFF
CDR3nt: TGTGCCAGCAGCTTAGGTGCTAGCGGGCCTTGGTGGAATGAGCAGTTCTTC

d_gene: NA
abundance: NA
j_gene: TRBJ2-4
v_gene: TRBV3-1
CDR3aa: CASSQDRENIQYF
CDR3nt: TGTGCCAGCAGCCAAGATCGGGAAAACATTCAGTACTTC

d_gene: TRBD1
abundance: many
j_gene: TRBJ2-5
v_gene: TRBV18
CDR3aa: CASSPGTGENTQYF
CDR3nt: TGTGCCAGCTCACCCGGGACAGGGGAGAACACCCAGTACTTC

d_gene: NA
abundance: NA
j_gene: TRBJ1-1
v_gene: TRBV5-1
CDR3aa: CASSLAQGAGTEAFF
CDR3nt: TGCGCCAGCAGCTTGGCGCAGGGCGCAGGTACTGAAGCTTTCTTT

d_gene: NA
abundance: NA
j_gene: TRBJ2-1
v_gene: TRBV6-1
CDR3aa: CASRLGGVNNEQFF
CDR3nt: TGTGCCAGCAGGCTAGGGGGGGTCAACAATGAGCAGTTCTTC

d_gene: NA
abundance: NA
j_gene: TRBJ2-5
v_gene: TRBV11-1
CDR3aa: CASSLAVTREIPQETQYF
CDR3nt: TGTGCCAGCAGCTTAGCGGTGACCCGGGAGATTCCCCAAGAGACCCAGTACTTC

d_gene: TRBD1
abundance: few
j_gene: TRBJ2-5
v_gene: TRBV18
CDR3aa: CASSPNRGTWETQYF
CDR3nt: TGTGCCAGCTCACCCAACAGGGGAACTTGGGAGACCCAGTACTTC

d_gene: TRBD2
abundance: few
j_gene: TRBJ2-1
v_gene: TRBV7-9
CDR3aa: CASSLVEASGRAEQFF
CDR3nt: TGTGCCAGCAGCTTAGTTGAGGCTAGCGGGAGGGCTGAGCAGTTCTTC

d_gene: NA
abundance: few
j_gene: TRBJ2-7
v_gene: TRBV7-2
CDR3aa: CASSPWAQPSYEQYF
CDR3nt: TGTGCCAGCAGCCCCTGGGCACAGCCCTCCTACGAGCAGTACTTC

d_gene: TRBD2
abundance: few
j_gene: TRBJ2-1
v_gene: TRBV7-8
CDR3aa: CASSNGLAGSNEQFF
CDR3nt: TGTGCCAGCAGCAACGGACTAGCGGGATCCAATGAGCAGTTCTTC

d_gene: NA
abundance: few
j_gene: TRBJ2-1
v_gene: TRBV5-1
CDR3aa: CASSLPQIGYNEQFF
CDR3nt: TGCGCCAGCAGCTTGCCCCAGATTGGGTACAATGAGCAGTTCTTC

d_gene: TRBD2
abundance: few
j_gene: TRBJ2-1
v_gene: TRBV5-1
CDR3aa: CASSHFSGNEQFF
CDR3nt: TGCGCCAGCAGCCACTTTAGCGGGAATGAGCAGTTCTTC

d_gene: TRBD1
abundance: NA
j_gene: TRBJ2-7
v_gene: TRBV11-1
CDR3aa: CASSPLGTGDYEQYF
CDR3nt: TGTGCCAGCAGCCCTTTAGGGACAGGGGACTACGAGCAGTACTTC

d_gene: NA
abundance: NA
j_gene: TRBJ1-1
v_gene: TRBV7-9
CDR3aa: CASSPPGWTEAFF
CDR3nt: TGTGCCAGCAGCCCACCAGGGTGGACTGAAGCTTTCTTT

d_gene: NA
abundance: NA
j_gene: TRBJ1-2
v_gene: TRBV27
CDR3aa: CASSLSRASGYTF
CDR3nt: TGTGCCAGCAGTTTGTCCAGGGCCTCTGGCTACACCTTC

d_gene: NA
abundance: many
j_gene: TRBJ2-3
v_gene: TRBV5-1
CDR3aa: CASSLEATSTDTQYF
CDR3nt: TGCGCCAGCAGCTTGGAGGCCACCAGCACAGATACGCAGTATTTT

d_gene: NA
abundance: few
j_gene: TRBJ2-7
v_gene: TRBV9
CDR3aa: CASSVGVADEQYF
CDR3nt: TGTGCCAGCAGCGTAGGTGTGGCCGACGAGCAGTACTTC

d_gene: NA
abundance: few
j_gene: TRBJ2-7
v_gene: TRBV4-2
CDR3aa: CASSQEVEAPNEQYF
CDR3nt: TGTGCCAGCAGCCAAGAGGTGGAGGCGCCGAACGAGCAGTACTTC

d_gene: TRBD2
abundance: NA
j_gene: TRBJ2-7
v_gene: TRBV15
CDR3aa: CATSNSAGEKLYEQYF
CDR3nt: TGTGCCACCAGCAACTCAGCGGGAGAGAAGTTGTACGAGCAGTACTTC

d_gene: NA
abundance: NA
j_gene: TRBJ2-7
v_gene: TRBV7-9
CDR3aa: CASQAGESYEQYF
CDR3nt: TGTGCCAGTCAGGCAGGGGAGTCCTACGAGCAGTACTTC

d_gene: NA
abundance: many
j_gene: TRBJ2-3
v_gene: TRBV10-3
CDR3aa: CAISGPGADTQYF
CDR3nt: TGTGCCATCAGTGGCCCTGGGGCAGATACGCAGTATTTT

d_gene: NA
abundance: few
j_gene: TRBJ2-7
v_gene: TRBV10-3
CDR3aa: CASHEPGPSYEQYF
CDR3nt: TGTGCCAGCCATGAGCCGGGACCTAGCTACGAGCAGTACTTC

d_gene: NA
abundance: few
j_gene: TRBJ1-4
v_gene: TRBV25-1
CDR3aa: CATKGTGDPTNEKLFF
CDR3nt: TGTGCCACCAAGGGGACGGGGGATCCAACTAATGAAAAACTGTTTTTT

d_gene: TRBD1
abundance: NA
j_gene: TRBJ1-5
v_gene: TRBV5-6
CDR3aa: CASSHGGGGNQPQHF
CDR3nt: TGTGCCAGCAGCCACGGGGGAGGGGGCAACCAGCCCCAGCATTTT